The 16 T cell receptor beta chains listed next were all sequenced from one sample in a study of T cells in Graves' hyperthyroidism and ophthalmopathy. Using RNA transcripts as the source, TCR beta CDR3 regions were amplified. With the HTBI primer set, the TCR CDR3 went through a first round of RT-PCR. TCRdb re-derived calls from the multiplex PCR reads in MiXCR, one entry per CDR3 protein. This table has around 300,000 distinct CDR3 sequences, 25% to 30% appearing once. Sequenced material: blood. The receptors stem from a man in his forties with Graves' hyperthyroidism that later progressed to Graves' ophthalmopathy.

This clonotype showed up many times. The CDR3 reads CSALGLAGGSAYEQYF. In DNA form, the CDR3 reads TGCAGTGCGCTGGGACTAGCGGGAGGTAGTGCCTACGAGCAGTACTTC. The chain carries TRBV20-1 and TRBJ2-7; the match to TRBD2 covers 15 bases. V trimming: 6 bases; J trimming: 2 bases; junction bases outside the gene matches: 8. Germline V gives CDR1 DFQATT, CDR2 SNEGSKA (reference sequence). CDR3 length equals 16 residues.

The table lists this clonotype with many counts. The chain joins TRBV20-1 to TRBJ2-7; 9 bases fit TRBD2. After removal of 5 bases from V and 3 bases from J, the junction contained 11 bases not matched to a gene. CDR3 length: 15 residues. Germline-derived CDR1 and CDR2 are DFQATT and SNEGSKA (reference sequence). The CDR3 bases are TGCAGTGCTCCCAAGGGCGGGAGGGCCGGCTACGAGCAGTACTTC. The encoded protein is CSAPKGGRAGYEQYF.

V and J are TRBV20-1 and TRBJ2-2; D is uncertain. The CDR3 is made up of 14 amino acids. Per the germline V gene, CDR1 is DFQATT and CDR2 is SNEGSKA (reference sequence). With 3 bases removed from V and 6 bases from J, the gap between germline ends came to 14 bases. CDR3 sequence reads: CSARGSGFSGELFF. DNA for the CDR3: TGCAGTGCTAGGGGCTCTGGGTTCTCCGGGGAGCTGTTTTTT.

This chain joins TRBV20-1 and TRBJ2-3, with a tentative D call TRBD1 (5 bases). Germline V CDR1 and CDR2: DFQATT, SNEGSKA (reference sequence). V was shortened by 6 bases and J by 2 bases, with 27 bases between the two germline ends. CDR3 length equals 18 residues. CDR3 sequence reads: CSATSSLAGGAHTDTQYF. The CDR3 nucleotides read TGCAGTGCCACTTCATCCTTGGCCGGTGGGGCCCACACAGATACGCAGTATTTT.

This chain joins TRBV7-2 and TRBJ1-1; D remains unclear. The CDR3 is made up of 13 amino acids. CDR1 and CDR2 (germline): SGHTA, FQGNSA. The V end lost 7 bases, the J end lost 2 bases, and 11 bases lay between the germline ends. CDR3 bases: TGTGCCAGCACCGGTAGTACTAACACTGAAGCTTTCTTT. It codes for CASTGSTNTEAFF.

J is TRBJ2-7 and V is TRBV29-1, with TRBD1 matching over 7 bases. Germline trimming cut 6 bases from V and 2 bases from J; bases unmatched to any gene: 4. There are 12 residues in the CDR3. The germline V gene encodes CDR1 SQVTM and CDR2 ANQGSEA. In DNA, the CDR3 is TGCAGCGTACTCGGACAGGCCTACGAGCAGTACTTC. It codes for CSVLGQAYEQYF.

There are many counts of this clonotype. V and J are TRBV6-1 and TRBJ1-6, with a tentative D call TRBD1 (5 bases). The V gene lost 5 bases and the J gene lost 9 bases, with 17 bases spanning the gap. Per the germline V gene, CDR1 is MNHNS and CDR2 is SASEGT. This CDR3 has 15 residues. The chain's CDR3 is CASSQMGRGVSPLHF. CDR3 nucleotide sequence: TGTGCCAGCAGTCAGATGGGACGGGGGGTTTCACCCCTCCACTTT.

The rearrangement links TRBV6-2 or TRBV6-3 to TRBJ2-7, with 9 bases that match TRBD1. Germline V CDR1 and CDR2: MNHEY, SVGEGT. The trim removed 6 bases at V and 3 bases at J, leaving 6 bases unmatched. The CDR3 has 14 amino acids. In nucleotides, the CDR3 is TGTGCCAGCAGCGGCGGGGGACAGGGCTACGAGCAGTACTTC. This encodes CASSGGGQGYEQYF.

As regards this clonotype: Being one base from a much bigger clone, this may be a read error. The V gene is TRBV6-1, the J gene TRBJ1-1, with TRBD1 matching over 10 bases. Germline CDR1 MNHNS, CDR2 SASEGT. V lost 5 bases, J lost 4 bases, and 4 bases stayed unmatched. The CDR3 loop spans 14 amino acids. The CDR3 nucleotides are TGTGCCAGCAGTCCGGGACAGGGGCCCACTGAAGCTTTCTTT. Amino acids: CASSPGQGPTEAFF.

This clonotype was observed many times. The chain has TRBV4-1 and TRBJ1-3; D gene uncertain. The CDR3 has 16 residues. CDR1 MGHRA and CDR2 YSYEKL come from the germline V gene. Trimming removed 0 bases at V and 8 bases at J, with 17 bases between. CDR3 bases: TGCGCCAGCAGCCAAGATATTGGGTTCCCTGGGGACACCATATATTTT. Amino acids: CASSQDIGFPGDTIYF.

This clonotype was found many times. Here the CDR3 reads CASSDRVETQYF. CDR3 nucleotides: TGTGCCAGCAGTGACAGGGTAGAGACCCAGTACTTC. The V call is TRBV6-1, the J call TRBJ2-5, with TRBD1 as a possible D gene (5 bases). Germline CDR1 reads MNHNS; CDR2 reads SASEGT. The CDR3 contains 12 residues. Trimming took 3 bases from V and 4 from J, leaving 6 bases between them.

The chain employs TRBV6-2 or TRBV6-3 and TRBJ2-4; TRBD2 agrees at 11 bases. The length of the CDR3 is 15 residues. Germline V gene lookup returns CDR1 MNHEY and CDR2 SVGEGT. V was clipped by 2 bases and J by 5 bases; unmatched bases: 2. The CDR3 here is CASSYGTSGENIQYF. For the CDR3, the DNA is TGTGCCAGCAGTTACGGGACTAGCGGAGAAAACATTCAGTACTTC.

This clonotype was observed many times. This chain connects TRBV20-1 to TRBJ2-5, with no clear D. Germline assignment: CDR1 DFQATT and CDR2 SNEGSKA (reference sequence). CDR3 length equals 13 residues. Trimming pared 4 bases from V and 5 bases from J, leaving 14 bases between. The CDR3 sequence: CSAIHGLRETQYF. In DNA, the CDR3 is TGCAGTGCTATACATGGTCTCCGGGAGACCCAGTACTTC.

The table lists this clonotype with many counts. The chain combines TRBV20-1 with TRBJ1-1, with D perhaps TRBD1 (5 bases). The CDR3 contains 13 residues. V dropped 6 bases and J dropped 0 bases, with 11 bases sitting between them. Germline CDR1 reads DFQATT; CDR2 reads SNEGSKA (reference sequence). The CDR3 nucleotides are TGCAGTGCCCAGGACATACTGAACACTGAAGCTTTCTTT. Translating gives CSAQDILNTEAFF.

This clonotype was recorded many times. The chain has TRBV24-1 and TRBJ2-7, with TRBD1 matching 8 bases. V was pared by 4 bases and J by 3 bases, with 4 bases of the junction left unmatched. Germline V gene lookup returns CDR1 KGHDR and CDR2 SFDVKD. This CDR3 comprises 14 residues. CDR3 coding DNA: TGTGCCACCAGTGACGGACAGGGTTTCTACGAGCAGTACTTC. Amino acid sequence: CATSDGQGFYEQYF.

This clonotype was observed at least ten times. The chain employs TRBV29-1 and TRBJ1-2, with D unclear. Deletions cut 6 bases from V and 2 bases from J, with 10 bases between. Germline CDR1 and CDR2: SQVTM and ANQGSEA. This CDR3 comprises 12 residues. CDR3 region: CSVGQANYGYTF. The DNA of the CDR3 is TGCAGCGTCGGTCAGGCCAACTATGGCTACACCTTC.